This TCR beta chain was captured in a study of T cell repertoires in cytomegalovirus infection (dated by TCRdb to between 2018 and 2021). Background for the entire study: The HLA type of each donor mattered for the analysis, because public TCR beta signatures pointed to carriage of CMV infection along with the matching HLA type. Results the study describes overall, beyond this receptor: In both this cohort and an independent roughly 350-donor cohort, the cumulative frequency of public TCR beta family members distinguished carriers of CMV infection plus the relevant HLA type. The ex vivo response was dominated by HLA-C-restricted CMV-specific TCR beta clonotypes, and the single most frequent clonotype in two of eight donors was supplied by these HLA-C-restricted clonotypes.

This sample was sequenced with an Illumina HiSeq 1500. The public reads were reprocessed in TCRdb via fastp at Q25 and MiXCR, keeping in-frame beta chains. Each CDR3 protein gets just one entry, which takes the most common genes and DNA from the rows behind it. This sample gives 200,000 to 300,000 distinct CDR3 sequences in total; 9% to 15% of them show up just once. The top ten hold 1.6% of the sample. Comment on this clonotype: Which antigen it targets is not known. No clone much larger than this one lies a single base away; base qualities are absent.

Trimming costs V 6 bases and J 2 bases, and their ends lie 16 bases apart. In the germline V gene (reference sequence), CDR1 corresponds to MNHEY and CDR2 to SMNVEV. CDR3 length: 15 amino acids, cysteine to phenylalanine. CDR3 DNA only is kept here, 45 bases in frame from base 1. The sequence joins TRBV27 to TRBJ1-1; the D segment could be TRBD1, given 5 matching bases. The sample was PBMCs. This TCR derives from a human donor in good health (CMV status not recorded). Some clones in this sample may be carry-over from other donors' samples. The CDR3 loop reads CASSFGGGGNTEAFF. The DNA sequence follows: TGTGCCAGCAGCTTTGGTGGGGGTGGAAACACTGAAGCTTTCTTT.